The 8 T cell receptor beta chains below come from one sample, sequenced in a study of OX40 agonist ivuxolimab in advanced cancers. Only in-frame clones appear in the TCRdb table, and some are missing; sequencing was by immunoSEQ multiplex PCR. The data contain over 35,000 clones, roughly 85% of them singletons. Sequencing was performed on CD4+ or CD8+ T cells sorted from blood, taken in a trial of the OX40 agonist ivuxolimab. Source of these receptors: an adult with an advanced solid tumor such as melanoma, head and neck, liver or kidney cancer.

This chain uses TRBV5-4 with TRBJ1-2; possible D gene TRBD1, 6 bases. V was cut by 4 bases and J by 3 bases, with 13 bases left in between. This CDR3 is 14 amino acids long. Germline CDR1 and CDR2: SGHNT and YYREEE (reference sequence). CDR3 protein: CASSPTGRDYGYTF. CDR3 DNA sequence: TGTGCCAGCAGCCCCACAGGGAGAGACTATGGCTACACCTTC.

The genes are TRBV6-5 and TRBJ1-1, with D perhaps matching TRBD1 (5 bases). Trimming pared 0 bases from V and 1 base from J, leaving 9 bases between. CDR3 length: 15 residues. Looked up from germline, CDR1 is MNHEY and CDR2 is SVGAGI. The CDR3 DNA follows: TGTGCCAGCAGTTACTCGACGGGGCAGAACACTGAAGCTTTCTTT. Translating it yields CASSYSTGQNTEAFF.

The chain couples TRBV5-6 to TRBJ1-1, with unresolved D. Germline CDR1 SGHDT, CDR2 YYEEEE. Trimming took off 1 base at V and 3 bases at J, with 4 bases between the two ends. The CDR3 is 12 residues long. CDR3 coding DNA: TGTGCCAGCAGCTTGCGGTACACTGAAGCTTTCTTT. As protein: CASSLRYTEAFF.

V usage is TRBV7-2 and J usage is TRBJ2-5; 13 bases fit TRBD2. From germline, CDR1 is SGHTA and CDR2 FQGNSA. The CDR3 consists of 18 residues. J gave up 3 bases and V 5 bases, and 12 bases lay outside the gene matches. The CDR3 DNA follows: TGTGCCAGCAGCACACCGGGACTAGCGGGGAGACTCGAAGAGACCCAGTACTTC. It translates to CASSTPGLAGRLEETQYF.

The genes are TRBV7-3 and TRBJ2-2; D unclear. CDR1 is SGHTA, CDR2 FQGTGA, per germline. This CDR3 region has 14 residues. The ends were cut back, 5 bases at V and 6 bases at J, with 13 bases in the middle. The CDR3 region has the DNA TGTGCCAGCAGCCCCTTGACCGCCGCCGGGGAGCTGTTTTTT. Protein: CASSPLTAAGELFF.

The chain combines TRBV7-9 with TRBJ1-1; 7 nucleotides match TRBD1. The V gene end was trimmed by 5 bases and the J gene end by 5 bases; junction bases not matched to a gene: 17. CDR1 is SEHNR, CDR2 FQNEAQ, per germline (reference sequence). CDR3 length: 17 amino acids. The CDR3 reads CASSLLGQTGWQTEAFF. The DNA of the CDR3 is TGTGCCAGCAGCCTCCTCGGACAGACAGGGTGGCAAACTGAAGCTTTCTTT.

The V and J genes are TRBV7-3 and TRBJ2-3; 10 bases line up with TRBD2. The CDR3 has 15 amino acids. V was pared by 5 bases and J by 4 bases, with 6 bases of the junction left unmatched. Germline V gives CDR1 SGHTA, CDR2 FQGTGA. The CDR3 reads CASSQGLAGADTQYF. Written as DNA, the CDR3 is TGTGCCAGCAGCCAGGGGCTAGCGGGAGCAGATACGCAGTATTTT.

This clone was recorded once. The chain joins TRBV11-2 to TRBJ2-7; TRBD1 agrees at 9 bases. CDR1 is SGHAT, CDR2 FQNNGV, per germline. The CDR3 covers 15 residues. J was trimmed by 4 bases and V by 4 bases; bases with no gene match: 8. CDR3: CASSSVGTGKYEQYF. The DNA for the CDR3 is TGTGCCAGCAGCTCGGTTGGGACAGGGAAATACGAGCAGTACTTC.